A single sample gave rise to the 12 T cell receptor beta chains below, sequenced in a study of blood T cell repertoires in COVID-19. Data came from immunoSEQ multiplex PCR; TCRdb stores just in-frame clones and leaves some out. This sample has approximately 65,000 clones, with roughly three quarters found just once. Sequences were obtained from peripheral blood. These receptors all stem from an elderly man with acute or convalescent COVID-19.

The CDR3: CASSLGGLHQPQHF. For the CDR3, the DNA is TGTGCCAGCAGCTTAGGGGGCCTTCATCAGCCCCAGCATTTT. The chain employs TRBV7-9 and TRBJ1-5, with a possible D match to TRBD1 (5 bases). This CDR3 is 14 amino acids long. The germline CDR1 and CDR2 sequences are SEHNR and FQNEAQ (reference sequence). Trimming pared 1 base from V and 5 bases from J, leaving 9 bases between.

This clone was detected only a few times. The chain has TRBV21-1 and TRBJ2-5; the tabulated D call, TRBD1, remains unverified against the DNA. TRBV21-1 represents a pseudogene. This CDR3 comprises 16 residues. This CDR3 reads CASSKGTVELKETQYF. CDR3 sequence (DNA): TGTGCCAGCAGCAAAGGGACAGTCGAGCTGAAAGAGACCCAGTACTTC.

This rearrangement joins TRBV5-1 to TRBJ2-7; a weak D match, TRBD2 (6 bases). The germline V and J ends were trimmed by 3 bases and 0 bases, with 13 bases remaining between them. Germline V gene data show CDR1 as SGHRS and CDR2 as YFSETQ. The CDR3 is made up of 15 amino acids. The CDR3 is CASSSLNGGSYEQYF. The CDR3, as DNA: TGCGCCAGCAGCTCCCTTAACGGGGGCTCCTACGAGCAGTACTTC.

This chain links TRBV5-1 with TRBJ2-7, with a possible D match to TRBD2 (7 bases). This CDR3 is built from 13 residues. Germline-derived CDR1 and CDR2 are SGHRS and YFSETQ. V was clipped by 4 bases and J by 4 bases, with 12 bases between them. The CDR3, as DNA: TGCGCCAGCAGCCCCGAGGGGGGGTACGAGCAGTACTTC. Translated, it gives CASSPEGGYEQYF.

This clone has a handful of counts. This sequence joins TRBV11-3 and TRBJ2-1; possibly TRBD1 for D (5 bases). The CDR3 consists of 15 residues. V was shortened by 2 bases and J by 5 bases, with 13 bases between the two germline ends. Per the germline V gene, CDR1 is SGHNT and CDR2 is YENEEA. Here the CDR3 reads CASSLQHSGNNEQFF. CDR3 coding DNA: TGTGCCAGCAGCTTACAGCATTCAGGGAACAATGAGCAGTTCTTC.

The genes are TRBV2 and TRBJ2-5, with a weak D call TRBD2 (6 bases). V lost 8 bases and J 1 base, leaving 17 bases between the germline ends. CDR1 is SNHLY, CDR2 FYNNEI, per germline. CDR3 length equals 15 residues. The CDR3 here is CASDPDGGFQETQYF. The CDR3 nucleotides read TGTGCCAGCGACCCAGATGGGGGGTTCCAAGAGACCCAGTACTTC.

The CDR3 spells CASSETGSVYEQYF. For the CDR3, the DNA is TGTGCCAGCAGTGAAACTGGGAGTGTGTACGAGCAGTACTTC. The chain links TRBV25-1 to TRBJ2-7; weak D call: TRBD2 (5 bases). The CDR3 sequence is 14 residues long. The germline V gene encodes CDR1 MGHDK and CDR2 SYGVNS. V was cut by 2 bases and J by 4 bases, with 12 bases left in between.

The V and J genes are TRBV18 and TRBJ1-6; possible D gene TRBD1, 6 bases. CDR1 and CDR2 from the germline V gene are KGHSH and LQKENI. The germline V and J ends were trimmed by 3 bases and 4 bases, with 10 bases remaining between them. The CDR3 has 15 amino acids. CDR3 bases: TGTGCCAGCTCACCTCAAACAGGGTATAATTCACCCCTCCACTTT. This gives the protein CASSPQTGYNSPLHF.

The chain joins TRBV5-4 to TRBJ2-2; 9 positions match TRBD2. Trimming cost V 0 bases and J 5 bases; bases outside gene matches: 17. The CDR3 length is 20 residues. Germline CDR1 is SGHNT and CDR2 is YYREEE (reference sequence). CDR3 amino acids: CASSLASPDWRGGMTGELFF. The CDR3 DNA sequence: TGTGCCAGCAGCTTGGCCAGCCCTGATTGGCGGGGGGGCATGACCGGGGAGCTGTTTTTT.

This clone was recorded a few times. The chain uses TRBV14 and TRBJ1-2; D gene unclear. The germline V gene encodes CDR1 SGHDN and CDR2 FVKESK. V lost 2 bases and J lost 4, with 11 bases in between. The CDR3 totals 14 residues. The CDR3 loop reads CASSQYNVFYGYTF. Written as DNA, the CDR3 is TGTGCCAGCAGCCAATACAACGTCTTCTATGGCTACACCTTC.

This chain links TRBV7-2 with TRBJ1-2; 11 positions match TRBD1. The V and J ends lost 2 bases and 0 bases, in that order; junction bases with no gene match: 8. Germline loops: CDR1 SGHTA, CDR2 FQGNSA. This CDR3 comprises 18 residues. The CDR3 reads CASSLRLGQGGSNYGYTF. The CDR3 DNA reads as TGTGCCAGCAGCTTACGGCTGGGACAGGGGGGATCTAACTATGGCTACACCTTC.

The genes are TRBV29-1 and TRBJ2-1, with 9 bases identical to TRBD2. Germline CDR1 reads SQVTM; CDR2 reads ANQGSEA. CDR3 length: 13 residues. J gave up 6 bases and V 0 bases, and 0 bases lay outside the gene matches. The CDR3 loop is CSVEETSGNEQFF. CDR3 DNA sequence: TGCAGCGTTGAAGAGACTAGCGGCAATGAGCAGTTCTTC.